The entry that follows covers one TCR beta chain sequence. What it binds is unknown. J lost 3 bases, V lost 9 bases, and 3 bases had no gene match. The CDR3 covers 13 residues. Germline V lookup: CDR1 SNHLY, CDR2 FYNNEI. The data belong to a study of graft-versus-host responses after intestinal transplantation. Profiled with immunoSEQ multiplex PCR; TCRdb holds only in-frame clones, not every one. The repertoire has about 120,000 clones, approximately 90% of them found once; the top ten carry about 0.18%. Study-wide results and caveats: GvH clonotypes were identified within recipient marrow, with a subset emerging first in ileum or blood. The study associated peak circulating GvH clone levels with early post-transplant HvG declines.

The clonotype originates from a human donor who received an intestinal transplant. Sequencing was performed on unstimulated CD4+ T cells sorted from spleen or lymph node cells, taken before intestinal transplant. This chain uses TRBV2 with TRBJ2-5; 11 nucleotides agree with TRBD1. This CDR3 reads CASKGQGEETQYF. In nucleotides, the CDR3 is TGTGCCAGTAAGGGACAGGGGGAAGAGACCCAGTACTTC.